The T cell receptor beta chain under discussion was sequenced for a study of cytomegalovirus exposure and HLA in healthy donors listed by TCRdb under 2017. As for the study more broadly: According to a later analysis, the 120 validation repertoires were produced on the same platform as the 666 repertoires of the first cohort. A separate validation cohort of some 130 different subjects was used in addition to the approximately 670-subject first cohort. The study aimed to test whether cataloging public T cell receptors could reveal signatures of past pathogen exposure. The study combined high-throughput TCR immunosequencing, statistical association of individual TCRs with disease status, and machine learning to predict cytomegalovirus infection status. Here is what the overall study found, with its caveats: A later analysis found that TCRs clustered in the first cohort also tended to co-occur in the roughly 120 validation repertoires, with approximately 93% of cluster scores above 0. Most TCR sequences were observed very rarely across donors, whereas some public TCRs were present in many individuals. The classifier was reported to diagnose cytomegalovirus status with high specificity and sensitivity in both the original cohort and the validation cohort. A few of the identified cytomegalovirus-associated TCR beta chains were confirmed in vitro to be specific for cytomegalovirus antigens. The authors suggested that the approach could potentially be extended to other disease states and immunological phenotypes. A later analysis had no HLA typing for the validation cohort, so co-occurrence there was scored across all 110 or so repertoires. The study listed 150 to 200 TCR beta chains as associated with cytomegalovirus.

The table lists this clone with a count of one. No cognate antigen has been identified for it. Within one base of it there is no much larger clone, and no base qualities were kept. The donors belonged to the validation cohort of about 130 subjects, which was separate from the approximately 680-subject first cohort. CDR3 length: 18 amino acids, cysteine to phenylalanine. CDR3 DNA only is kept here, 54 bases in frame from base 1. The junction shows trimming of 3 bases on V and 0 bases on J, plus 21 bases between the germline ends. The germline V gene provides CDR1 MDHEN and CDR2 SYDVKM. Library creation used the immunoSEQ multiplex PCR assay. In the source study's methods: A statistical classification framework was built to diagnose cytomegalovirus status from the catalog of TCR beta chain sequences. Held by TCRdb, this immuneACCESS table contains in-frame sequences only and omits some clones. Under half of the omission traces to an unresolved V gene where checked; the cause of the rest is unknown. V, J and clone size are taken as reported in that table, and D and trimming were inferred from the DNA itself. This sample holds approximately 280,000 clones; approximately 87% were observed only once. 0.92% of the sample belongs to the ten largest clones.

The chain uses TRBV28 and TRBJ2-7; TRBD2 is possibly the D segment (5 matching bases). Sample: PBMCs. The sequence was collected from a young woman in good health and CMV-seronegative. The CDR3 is CASSFSLREGISSYEQYF. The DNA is TGTGCCAGCAGTTTTTCACTGAGAGAGGGTATTAGCTCCTACGAGCAGTACTTC.